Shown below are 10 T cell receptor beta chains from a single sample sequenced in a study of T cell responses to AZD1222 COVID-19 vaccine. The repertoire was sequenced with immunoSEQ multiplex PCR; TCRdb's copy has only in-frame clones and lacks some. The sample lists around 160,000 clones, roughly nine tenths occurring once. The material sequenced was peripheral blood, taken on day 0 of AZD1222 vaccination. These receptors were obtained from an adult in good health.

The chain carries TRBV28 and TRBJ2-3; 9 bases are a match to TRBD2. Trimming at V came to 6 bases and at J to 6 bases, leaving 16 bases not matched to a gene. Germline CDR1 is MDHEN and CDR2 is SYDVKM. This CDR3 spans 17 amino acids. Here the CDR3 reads CASSLLRGRARGDTQYF. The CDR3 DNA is TGTGCCAGCAGCCTCCTTCGCGGGAGGGCAAGGGGGGATACGCAGTATTTT.

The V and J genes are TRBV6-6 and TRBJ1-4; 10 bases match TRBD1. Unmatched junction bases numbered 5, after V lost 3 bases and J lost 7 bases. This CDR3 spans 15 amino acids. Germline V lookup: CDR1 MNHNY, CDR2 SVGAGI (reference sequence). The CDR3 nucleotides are TGTGCCAGCAGTTATCGACAGGGGGCAGGTGAAAAACTGTTTTTT. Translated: CASSYRQGAGEKLFF.

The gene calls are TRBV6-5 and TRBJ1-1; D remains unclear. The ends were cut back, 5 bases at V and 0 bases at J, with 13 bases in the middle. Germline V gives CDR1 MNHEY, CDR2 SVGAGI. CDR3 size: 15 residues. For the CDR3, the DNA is TGTGCCAGCAGTAGCCGCGGAGCTATGAACACTGAAGCTTTCTTT. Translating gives CASSSRGAMNTEAFF.

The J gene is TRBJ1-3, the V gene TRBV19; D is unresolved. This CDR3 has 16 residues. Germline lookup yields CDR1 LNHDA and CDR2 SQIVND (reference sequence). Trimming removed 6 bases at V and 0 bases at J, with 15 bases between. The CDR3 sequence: CASRSGPQLSGNTIYF. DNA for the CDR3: TGTGCCAGTAGGTCCGGACCCCAACTCTCTGGAAACACCATATATTTT.

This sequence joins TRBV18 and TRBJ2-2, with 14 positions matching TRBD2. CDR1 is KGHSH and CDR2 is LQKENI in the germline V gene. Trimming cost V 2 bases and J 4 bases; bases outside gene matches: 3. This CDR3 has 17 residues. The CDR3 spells CASSPLTSGRATGELFF. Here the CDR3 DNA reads TGTGCCAGCTCACCATTGACTAGCGGGAGGGCCACCGGGGAGCTGTTTTTT.

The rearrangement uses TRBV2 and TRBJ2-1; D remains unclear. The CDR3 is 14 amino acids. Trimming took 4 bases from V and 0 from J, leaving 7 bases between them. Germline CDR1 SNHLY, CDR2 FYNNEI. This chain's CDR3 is CASSVLSSYNEQFF. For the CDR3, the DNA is TGTGCCAGCAGTGTTCTCAGCTCCTACAATGAGCAGTTCTTC.

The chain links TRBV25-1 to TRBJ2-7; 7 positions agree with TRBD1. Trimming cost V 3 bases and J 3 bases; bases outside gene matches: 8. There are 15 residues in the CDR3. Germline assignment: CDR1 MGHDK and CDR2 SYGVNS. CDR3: CASSDPGTAIYEQYF. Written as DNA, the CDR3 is TGTGCCAGCAGTGACCCAGGGACAGCCATCTACGAGCAGTACTTC.

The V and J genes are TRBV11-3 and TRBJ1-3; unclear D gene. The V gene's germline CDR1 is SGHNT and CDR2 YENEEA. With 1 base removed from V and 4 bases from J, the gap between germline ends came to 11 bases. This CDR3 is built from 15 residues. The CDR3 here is CASSLAPLGGNTIYF. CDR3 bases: TGTGCCAGCAGCTTAGCCCCTCTGGGGGGAAACACCATATATTTT.

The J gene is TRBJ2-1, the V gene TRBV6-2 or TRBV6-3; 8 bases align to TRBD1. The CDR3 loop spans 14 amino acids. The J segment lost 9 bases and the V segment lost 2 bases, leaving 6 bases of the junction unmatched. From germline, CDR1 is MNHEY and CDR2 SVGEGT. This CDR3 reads CASSYPSGTGEQFF. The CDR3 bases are TGTGCCAGCAGTTACCCATCCGGGACAGGTGAGCAGTTCTTC.

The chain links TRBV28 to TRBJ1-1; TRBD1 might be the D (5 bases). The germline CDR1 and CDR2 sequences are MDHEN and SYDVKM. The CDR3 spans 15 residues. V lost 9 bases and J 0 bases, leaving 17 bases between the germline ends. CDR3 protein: CASHARLGVNTEAFF. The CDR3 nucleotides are TGTGCCAGTCACGCCCGGCTGGGGGTGAACACTGAAGCTTTCTTT.